In this sample, the clone carrying this T cell receptor beta chain turned up many times. This CDR3 has 12 residues. The V and J ends lost 1 base and 9 bases respectively, with 10 bases between them. The sample is drawn from a study of T cells of healthy individuals. In TCRdb, the 5' RACE reads were re-called with MiXCR into one record per CDR3 protein. The data contain around 90,000 distinct CDR3 sequences, roughly 5% of them singletons. The chain has TRBV12-3 or TRBV12-4 and TRBJ2-7, with D hard to call. The receptor was derived from a female donor in good health. The CDR3 bases are TGTGCCAGCAGTTTAGGAGATCTGGGGCAGTACTTC. Amino acid sequence: CASSLGDLGQYF.